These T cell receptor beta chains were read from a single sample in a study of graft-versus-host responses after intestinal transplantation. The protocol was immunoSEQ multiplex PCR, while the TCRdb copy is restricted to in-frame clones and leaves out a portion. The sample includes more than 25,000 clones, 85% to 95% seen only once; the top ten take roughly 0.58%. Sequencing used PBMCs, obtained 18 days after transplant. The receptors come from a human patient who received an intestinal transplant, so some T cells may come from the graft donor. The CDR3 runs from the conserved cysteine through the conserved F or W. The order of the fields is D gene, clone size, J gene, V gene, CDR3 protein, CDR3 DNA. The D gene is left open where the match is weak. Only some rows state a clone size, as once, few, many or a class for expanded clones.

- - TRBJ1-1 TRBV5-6 CASSLGARGTSFSPEAFF TGTGCCAGCAGCTTGGGGGCGAGGGGTACATCCTTTTCTCCTGAAGCTTTCTTT
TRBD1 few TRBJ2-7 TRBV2 CASSGTGGMTYEQYF TGTGCCAGCAGTGGGACAGGGGGCATGACCTACGAGCAGTACTTC
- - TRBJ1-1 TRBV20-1 CSAVRVTEAFF TGCAGTGCCGTCAGGGTAACTGAAGCTTTCTTT
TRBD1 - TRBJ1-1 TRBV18 CASSLGQLNTEAFF TGTGCCAGCTCACTGGGACAGTTGAACACTGAAGCTTTCTTT
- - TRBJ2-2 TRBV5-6 CASSFIETGELFF TGTGCCAGCAGCTTCATCGAAACCGGGGAGCTGTTTTTT
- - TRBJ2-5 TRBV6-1 CASSESGRAGVETQYF TGTGCCAGCAGTGAATCTGGTCGGGCAGGGGTAGAGACCCAGTACTTC
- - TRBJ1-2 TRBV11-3 CASSLLSGYGYTF TGTGCCAGCAGCTTACTTTCAGGCTATGGCTACACCTTC
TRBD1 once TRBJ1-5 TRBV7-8 CASSLVGQGAFYSNQPQHF TGTGCCAGCAGCTTAGTAGGTCAGGGGGCCTTTTATAGCAATCAGCCCCAGCATTTT
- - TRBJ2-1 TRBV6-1 CASSLGRLDGEQFF TGTGCCAGCAGCCTGGGGAGACTAGACGGTGAGCAGTTCTTC
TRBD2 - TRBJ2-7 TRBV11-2 CASSPGGGTEQYF TGTGCCAGCAGCCCCGGGGGGGGGACCGAGCAGTACTTC
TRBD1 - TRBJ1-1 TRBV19 CASRAGGALGAEAFF TGTGCCAGTAGAGCAGGGGGCGCTTTGGGGGCTGAAGCTTTCTTT
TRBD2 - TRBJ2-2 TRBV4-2 CASSQDPGLGGTGELFF TGTGCCAGCAGCCAAGACCCAGGACTAGGAGGGACCGGGGAGCTGTTTTTT
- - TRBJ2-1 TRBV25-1 CASETGSYNEQFF TGTGCCAGCGAAACGGGGTCCTACAATGAGCAGTTCTTC
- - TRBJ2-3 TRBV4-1 CASSPMISSADTQYF TGCGCCAGCAGCCCCATGATTTCTAGTGCAGATACGCAGTATTTT
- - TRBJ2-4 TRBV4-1 CASSRGASKNIQYF TGCGCCAGCAGCCGGGGGGCCTCGAAAAACATTCAGTACTTC
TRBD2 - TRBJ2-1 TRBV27 CASSFGGGGNEQFF TGTGCCAGCAGTTTCGGGGGGGGTGGTAATGAGCAGTTCTTC
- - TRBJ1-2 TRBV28 CASSPPSLYGYTF TGTGCCAGCAGTCCCCCCTCCCTCTATGGCTACACCTTC
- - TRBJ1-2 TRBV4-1 CASSQVGGDYGYTF TGCGCCAGCAGCCAGGTTGGGGGTGACTATGGCTACACCTTC
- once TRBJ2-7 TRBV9 CASSPGGPLYEQYF TGTGCCAGCAGCCCCGGCGGTCCGCTATACGAGCAGTACTTC
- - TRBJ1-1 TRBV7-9 CASSEALRNTEAFF TGTGCCAGCAGCGAGGCCTTGAGAAACACTGAAGCTTTCTTT
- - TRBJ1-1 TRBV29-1 CSVEERWGATEAFF TGCAGCGTTGAAGAGAGGTGGGGGGCTACTGAAGCTTTCTTT
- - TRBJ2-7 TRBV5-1 CASSYPGAEGYEQYF TGCGCCAGCAGCTATCCGGGAGCGGAAGGCTACGAGCAGTACTTC
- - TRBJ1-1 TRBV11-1 CASSLRGGRNTEAFF TGTGCCAGCAGCTTAAGGGGTGGACGGAACACTGAAGCTTTCTTT
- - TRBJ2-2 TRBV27 CARRNTGELFF TGTGCCAGACGTAACACCGGGGAGCTGTTTTTT
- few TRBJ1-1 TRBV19 CASSHTGNTEAFF TGTGCCAGTAGTCATACGGGGAACACTGAAGCTTTCTTT
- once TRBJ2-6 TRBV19 CASSISGPGANVLTF TGTGCCAGTAGTATATCAGGTCCTGGGGCCAACGTCCTGACTTTC
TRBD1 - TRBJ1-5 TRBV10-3 CAISETTGGENQPQHF TGTGCCATCAGTGAGACCACAGGGGGCGAGAATCAGCCCCAGCATTTT
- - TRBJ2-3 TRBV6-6 CASSARGTDTDTQYF TGTGCCAGCAGTGCCCGGGGGACCGACACAGATACGCAGTATTTT
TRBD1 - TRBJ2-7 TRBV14 CASSLGTGAYEQYF TGTGCCAGCAGCCTGGGGACAGGGGCGTACGAGCAGTACTTC
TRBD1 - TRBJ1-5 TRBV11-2 CASSLAVRGRSNQPQHF TGTGCCAGCAGCTTAGCTGTCAGGGGGAGAAGCAATCAGCCCCAGCATTTT
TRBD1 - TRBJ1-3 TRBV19 CASSIIPGGQGALNSGNTIYF TGTGCCAGTAGTATAATTCCGGGGGGGCAGGGGGCCCTCAACTCTGGAAACACCATATATTTT
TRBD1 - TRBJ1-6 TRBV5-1 CASSPGTDNSPLHF TGCGCCAGCAGCCCCGGGACAGATAATTCACCCCTCCACTTT
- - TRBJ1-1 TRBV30 CAWTRDAPEAFF TGTGCCTGGACCCGGGACGCCCCTGAAGCTTTCTTT
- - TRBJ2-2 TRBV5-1 CASQRVSEGTGELFF TGCGCCAGCCAGCGAGTCTCGGAGGGGACCGGGGAGCTGTTTTTT
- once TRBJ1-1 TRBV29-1 CSSSGGGNTEAFF TGCAGCTCAAGCGGGGGAGGGAACACTGAAGCTTTCTTT
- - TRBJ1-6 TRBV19 CASSYGENSPLHF TGTGCCAGTAGTTATGGGGAGAATTCACCCCTCCACTTT
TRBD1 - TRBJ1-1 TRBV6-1 CASSSGTGVNTEAFF TGTGCCAGCAGTTCAGGGACAGGGGTAAACACTGAAGCTTTCTTT
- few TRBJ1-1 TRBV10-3 CAITPGLPTEAFF TGTGCCATCACCCCCGGACTCCCTACTGAAGCTTTCTTT
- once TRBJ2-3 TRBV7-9 CASSLEGSGFQGTDTQYF TGTGCCAGCAGCTTAGAGGGGTCGGGGTTTCAGGGGACAGATACGCAGTATTTT
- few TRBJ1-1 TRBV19 CASSIDLWQSAFF TGTGCCAGTAGTATAGATCTATGGCAGTCAGCTTTCTTT
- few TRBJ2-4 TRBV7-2 CASSFGERPHQYF TGTGCCAGCAGCTTCGGTGAGAGACCTCATCAGTACTTC
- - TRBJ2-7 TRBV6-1 CASIEPGQWGWEQYF TGTGCCAGCATCGAACCCGGACAGTGGGGTTGGGAGCAGTACTTC
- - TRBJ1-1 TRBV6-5 CASCPDRYTEAFF TGTGCCAGCTGCCCCGACAGGTACACTGAAGCTTTCTTT
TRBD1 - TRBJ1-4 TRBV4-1 CASSQGGTGVLFF TGCGCCAGCAGCCAAGGAGGGACAGGGGTGCTGTTTTTT
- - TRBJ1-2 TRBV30 CAWNLGVTYGYTF TGTGCCTGGAATTTAGGGGTTACCTATGGCTACACCTTC
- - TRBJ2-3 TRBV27 CASSLIRQGRPDTQYF TGTGCCAGCAGTTTAATTCGTCAGGGTAGGCCAGATACGCAGTATTTT
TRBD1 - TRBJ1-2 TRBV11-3 CASSKLDRDGYTF TGTGCCAGCAGCAAATTAGACAGGGACGGCTACACCTTC
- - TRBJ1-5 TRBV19 CASRSQGNQPQHF TGTGCCAGTAGGTCACAGGGCAATCAGCCCCAGCATTTT
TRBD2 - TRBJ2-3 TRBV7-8 CASSPRLAGGDTQYF TGTGCCAGCAGCCCTAGACTAGCGGGGGGAGATACGCAGTATTTT
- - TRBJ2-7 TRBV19 CASSDTDGYEQYF TGTGCCAGTAGCGATACAGACGGCTACGAGCAGTACTTC
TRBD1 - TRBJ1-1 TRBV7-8 CASSLGIDRGTEAFF TGTGCCAGCAGCTTAGGGATAGACAGGGGGACTGAAGCTTTCTTT
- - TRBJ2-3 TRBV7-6 CASSISLITDTQYF TGTGCCAGCAGTATTAGTTTAATCACAGATACGCAGTATTTT
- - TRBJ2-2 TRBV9 CASSETENEDTGELFF TGTGCCAGCAGCGAGACTGAAAACGAAGACACCGGGGAGCTGTTTTTT
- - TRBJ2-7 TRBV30 CAWSGAAYEQYF TGTGCCTGGAGTGGAGCTGCCTACGAGCAGTACTTC